The clone carrying this TCR beta chain was picked up one time. The antigen is unknown. The sample comes from a study of post-analysis software for immune sequencing data. The overall study: Secondary progressive, relapsing-remitting and progressive-relapsing multiple sclerosis were among the included disease courses. Study results and caveats: The five TRBV segments detected at higher frequency in patients than in controls included TRBV5-6, TRBV5-1 and TRBV20-1. Strong co-clustering by F measure was evident for samples that had been prepared in the same batch. For normalized Chao1 diversity, multiple sclerosis patients scored significantly lower than controls did.

Germline V gene sequence: CDR1 SGHRS, CDR2 YFSETQ. CDR3 length: 16 amino acids. The V segment lost 3 bases and the J segment 9 bases; nucleotides outside the gene matches: 12. The TCR beta cDNA libraries carried unique molecular identifiers. Input of about 0.95 to 10 million T cells yielded approximately 500,000 cDNA molecules. TCRdb recomputed calls from the PCR reads with MiXCR, one row per CDR3 protein. The data show 740,000 or so distinct CDR3 sequences, about 50% seen once. V and J are TRBV5-1 and TRBJ2-1; 10 nucleotides match TRBD2. Material for sequencing was blood. The TCR sequence derives from a girl under 18 with multiple sclerosis. CDR3 sequence: CASSSGRLAGVGEQFF. CDR3 in DNA: TGCGCCAGCAGCTCCGGGCGGCTAGCGGGAGTGGGTGAGCAGTTCTTC.